A single sample is the source of the 4 T cell receptor beta chains below, sequenced in a study of cytomegalovirus exposure and HLA in healthy donors. In the PCR, 60 Vbeta and 13 Jbeta primers were used. The assay was immunoSEQ multiplex PCR, and TCRdb's table has in-frame clones only and misses some. The sample consists of fewer than 150,000 clones, around 75% of them appearing once. The sample consisted of PBMCs. The receptors here all came from a young man in good health and CMV-seronegative.

The chain combines TRBV4-3 with TRBJ2-5, with TRBD2 matching over 7 bases. Per germline, CDR1 LGHNA and CDR2 YSLEER. After removal of 3 bases from V and 3 bases from J, the junction contained 7 bases not matched to a gene. The CDR3 sequence is 15 residues long. The CDR3, as DNA: TGCGCCAGCAGCCATCTGACTAGCACCAAAGAGACCCAGTACTTC. Residues: CASSHLTSTKETQYF.

The chain combines TRBV6-5 with TRBJ1-1, with unresolved D. Germline-derived CDR1 and CDR2 are MNHEY and SVGAGI. CDR3 size: 14 residues. V gave up 2 bases and J gave up 4 bases, with 11 bases separating them. CDR3 loop: CASSYVSGGTEAFF. In nucleotides, the CDR3 is TGTGCCAGCAGTTACGTATCGGGAGGCACTGAAGCTTTCTTT.

This chain links TRBV15 with TRBJ2-1; 9 positions match TRBD2. The CDR3 has 17 residues. Germline trimming cut 5 bases from V and 6 bases from J; bases unmatched to any gene: 14. CDR1 is LNHNV and CDR2 is YYDKDF in the germline V gene (reference sequence). This CDR3 reads CATSPHIRLAGTNEQFF. In nucleotides, the CDR3 is TGTGCCACCAGCCCGCATATTAGGCTAGCGGGAACCAATGAGCAGTTCTTC. Supplemented by reference TRBV15 and TRBJ2-1, the full variable domain reads DAMVIQNPRYQVTQFGKPVTLSCSQTLNHNVMYWYQQKSSQAPKLLFHYYDKDFNNEADTPDNFQSRRPNTSFCFLDIRSPGLGDTAMYLCATSPHIRLAGTNEQFFGPGTRLTVL.

This clone has just one count. V usage is TRBV19 and J usage is TRBJ1-5, with D tentatively TRBD1 (6 bases). The CDR3 runs 14 residues. The V gene lost 3 bases and the J gene lost 3 bases, with 9 bases spanning the gap. Germline CDR1 is LNHDA and CDR2 is SQIVND (reference sequence). CDR3 in amino acids: CASSMGHVNQPQHF. The CDR3 bases are TGTGCCAGTAGTATGGGACACGTCAATCAGCCCCAGCATTTT.